This TCR beta chain was observed in a study of blood T cell repertoires in COVID-19. Study in general: The origin of the acute and convalescent COVID-19 samples was the United States, Italy and Spain.

The CDR3 totals 17 residues. Germline CDR1 reads SNHLY; CDR2 reads FYNNEI. V shed 4 bases and J 1 base; nucleotides not matched to a gene: 7. Using immunoSEQ multiplex PCR, the repertoire was profiled, and TCRdb retains in-frame clones only, with some absent. Of more than 90,000 clones listed, 85% to 90% are singletons. The chain couples TRBV2 to TRBJ2-3; 11 nucleotides agree with TRBD2. The sequenced sample was peripheral blood. The source is a man between 65 and 85 years old who had recovered from COVID-19. The CDR3 spells CASSGSGRGVGTDTQYF. DNA of the CDR3: TGTGCCAGCAGTGGTAGCGGGAGGGGGGTAGGCACAGATACGCAGTATTTT.